This T cell receptor (beta chain) was profiled in a study of T cells in localized non-small cell lung cancer. CDR1 MNHEY and CDR2 SMNVEV come from the germline V gene (reference sequence). The CDR3 contains 14 residues. With 5 bases clipped from V and 6 bases from J, the junction kept 9 bases outside the gene matches. The repertoire was sequenced with immunoSEQ multiplex PCR; TCRdb's copy has only in-frame clones and lacks some. Among 25,000 to 35,000 clones listed, around 90% were seen once. The source was PBMCs, collected before any cancer treatment. The TCR comes from a man between 35 and 75 years old with stage II lung adenocarcinoma. This chain connects TRBV27 to TRBJ1-2; 7 bases match TRBD1. The CDR3 spells CASSMGTVRDGYTF. DNA of the CDR3: TGTGCCAGCAGTATGGGGACAGTTAGGGATGGCTACACCTTC.